This TCR beta chain stems from a study of response to subunit inactivated influenza vaccine. Germline values: CDR1 DFQATT, CDR2 SNEGSKA (reference sequence). Trimming took 6 bases from V and 8 from J; bases not matched to a gene: 14. CDR3 length equals 15 residues. TCRdb re-derived calls from the RT-PCR reads in MiXCR, one entry per CDR3 protein. The sample lists around 200,000 distinct CDR3 sequences, around 9% occurring once. Study-level results: The authors suggested that few new T cells are recruited per seasonal influenza vaccination.

As concerns this clonotype: Its cognate antigen is unknown.

The sequencing used non-naive T cells sorted from PBMCs, collected on the day of vaccination. The TCR sequence derives from a man aged 45 to 65 who received an inactivated influenza vaccine. The chain employs TRBV20-1 and TRBJ2-1; 9 bases match TRBD2. CDR3 sequence (DNA): TGCAGTGCCCCCCGGGGGCGGGAGGGCCAGGATGAGCAGTTCTTC. It translates to CSAPRGREGQDEQFF.